This T cell receptor (beta chain) was captured in a study of T cells in Graves' hyperthyroidism and ophthalmopathy. CDR3 length equals 15 residues. Trimming stripped 4 bases from V and 4 bases from J, with 17 bases between. Germline CDR1 SGHNT, CDR2 YYREEE (reference sequence). There were TCR beta CDR3 regions amplified from RNA transcripts. A first-round RT-PCR of the TCR CDR3 used the HTBI primer set. One entry per CDR3 protein results from TCRdb running MiXCR on the multiplex PCR reads. The sample yields under 750,000 distinct CDR3 sequences, roughly a sixth seen once. The sample, blood from the first hyperthyroidism diagnosis, precedes any ophthalmopathy symptoms. General observations from the study: A model built on 13 V-J features separated ophthalmopathy from stable hyperthyroidism.

For this clonotype: What it recognizes is unknown.

Material for sequencing was blood. The chain combines TRBV5-4 with TRBJ1-2; D might be TRBD1 (6 bases). This TCR came from a woman aged 45-60 years with Graves' hyperthyroidism that later progressed to Graves' ophthalmopathy. The CDR3 DNA is TGTGCCAGCAGCCTCATTTGGACAGAGGGCTATGGCTACACCTTC. This encodes CASSLIWTEGYGYTF.